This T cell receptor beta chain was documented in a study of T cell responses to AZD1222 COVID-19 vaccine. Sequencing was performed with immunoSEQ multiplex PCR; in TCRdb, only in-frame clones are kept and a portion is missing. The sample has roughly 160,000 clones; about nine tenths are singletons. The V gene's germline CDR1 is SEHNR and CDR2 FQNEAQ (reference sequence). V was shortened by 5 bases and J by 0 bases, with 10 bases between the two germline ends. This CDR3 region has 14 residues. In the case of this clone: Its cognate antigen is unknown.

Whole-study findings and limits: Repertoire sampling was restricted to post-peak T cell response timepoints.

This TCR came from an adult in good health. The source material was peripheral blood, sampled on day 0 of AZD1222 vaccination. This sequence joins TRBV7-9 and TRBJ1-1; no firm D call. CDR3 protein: CASSPAGMNTEAFF. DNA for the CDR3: TGTGCCAGCAGCCCAGCGGGTATGAACACTGAAGCTTTCTTT.